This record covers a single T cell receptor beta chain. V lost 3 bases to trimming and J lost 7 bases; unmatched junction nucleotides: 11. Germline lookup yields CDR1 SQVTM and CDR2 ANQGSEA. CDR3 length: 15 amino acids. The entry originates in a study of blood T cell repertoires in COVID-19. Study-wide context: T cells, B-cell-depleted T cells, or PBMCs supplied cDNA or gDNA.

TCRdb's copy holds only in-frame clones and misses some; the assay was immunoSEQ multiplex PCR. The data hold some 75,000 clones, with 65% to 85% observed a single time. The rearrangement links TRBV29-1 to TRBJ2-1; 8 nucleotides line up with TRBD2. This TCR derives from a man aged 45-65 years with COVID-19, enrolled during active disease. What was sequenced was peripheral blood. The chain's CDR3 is CSVDVEREGRNEQFF. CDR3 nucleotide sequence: TGCAGCGTTGACGTCGAACGGGAGGGCCGGAATGAGCAGTTCTTC.